One and the same sample provided the 4 T cell receptor beta chains below, sequenced in a study of T cells expressing NK-cell markers. TCRdb re-called the 5' RACE reads; one entry per CDR3 protein, DNA not given. The sample has 500,000 to 600,000 distinct CDR3 sequences. The sequenced sample consisted of blood T cells: a sorted CD56 or NKG2C T cell subset, CD4+ or CD8+ T cells, or bulk PBMC T cells (not recorded which). These receptors all come from a young man in good health.

The chain combines TRBV12-3 or TRBV12-4 with TRBJ2-1. The CDR3 loop spans 14 amino acids. CDR3 loop: CASQGGSSYNEQFF.

The chain carries TRBV12-3 or TRBV12-4 and TRBJ2-5. This CDR3 has 14 residues. This CDR3 reads CASCKTQRPETQYF.

V usage is TRBV12-3 or TRBV12-4 and J usage is TRBJ1-5; the TRBD1 assignment by TCRdb is unverifiable without DNA. The CDR3 is 14 residues long. The CDR3 loop is CASWDRGSNQPQHF.

The chain couples TRBV27 to TRBJ2-3; TCRdb's D call, TRBD1, is unchecked because there is no DNA. The CDR3 is 18 amino acids. The V gene's germline CDR1 is MNHEY and CDR2 SMNVEV (reference sequence). CDR3 sequence reads: CASSSRKVAVSRTDTQYF.